A single sample is the source of the 7 T cell receptor beta chains below, sequenced in a study of tumor-infiltrating lymphocytes in primary liver carcinoma. The input was 400 to 500 ng total RNA; TCR beta cDNA was made from it with a constant-region primer. Sequencing libraries for TCR beta derived from three nested multiplex PCR rounds that used slightly modified ARM-PCR. For roughly 11 cycles apiece, the opening two PCR rounds ran with TRBV1-TRBV30 forward primers and a C-beta reverse primer. TCRdb independently ran MiXCR on the multiplex PCR reads; one entry per CDR3 protein. The sample has about 200,000 distinct CDR3 sequences; less than 70% are singletons. Unsorted whole blood yielded blood RNA, and germline DNA was extracted as well. Source material: peripheral blood. These receptor sequences come from a woman aged 60-75 years with primary liver carcinoma and hepatitis B virus infection.

This sequence joins TRBV6-1 and TRBJ1-5; D is undetermined. With 6 bases removed from V and 3 bases from J, the gap between germline ends came to 15 bases. CDR3 size: 15 residues. Germline CDR1 and CDR2: MNHNS and SASEGT. For the CDR3, the DNA is TGTGCCAGCAGAAAGTCAGGAGATAACAATCAGCCCCAGCATTTT. The encoded protein is CASRKSGDNNQPQHF.

A remark on this clonotype: This CDR3 is missing its conserved last phenylalanine or tryptophan, likely due to a read error. The genes are TRBV25-1 and TRBJ1-2; D not certain. The CDR3 loop spans 12 amino acids. Trimming took 6 bases from V and 4 from J, leaving 9 bases between them. Germline CDR1 and CDR2: MGHDK and SYGVNS. The CDR3 coding sequence is TGTGCCAGCAGGGACGTCCGCTATGGCTACACCCTC. This codes for CASRDVRYGYTL.

Regarding this clonotype: A read error is possible here, since a much larger clone lies one base away. The chain links TRBV10-3 to TRBJ2-3; TRBD2 agrees at 8 bases. There are 14 residues in the CDR3. Germline CDR1 is ENHRY and CDR2 is SYGVKD. CDR3 sequence: CATRSGSGTDMQYF. CDR3 in DNA: TGTGCCACCAGAAGCGGGAGCGGCACAGATATGCAGTATTTT.

Remarks on this clonotype: A read error may produce the germline difference seen at one junction end. The rearrangement joins TRBV7-9 to TRBJ2-5, with 11 nucleotides matching TRBD2. The CDR3 runs 14 residues. The V gene's germline CDR1 is SEHNR and CDR2 FQNEAQ (reference sequence). The CDR3 DNA sequence: TGTGTCAGCAGCTTACTAGCGGGAGAAGAGACCCAGTACTTC. This translates into CVSSLLAGEETQYF.

A note on this clonotype: One junction end does not reproduce the germline sequence, and a read error may be involved. The chain employs TRBV11-3 and TRBJ2-1, with TRBD2 matching over 10 bases. Germline V gene lookup returns CDR1 SGHNT and CDR2 YENEEA. The CDR3 covers 15 residues. The CDR3: CTSSLGTSGKLEQLF. The CDR3 DNA sequence: TGTACCAGCAGCTTAGGTACTAGCGGGAAGCTTGAGCAGCTCTTC.

The chain recombines TRBV11-2 with TRBJ2-1; D is ambiguous. V gave up 6 bases and J gave up 12 bases, with 30 bases separating them. CDR1 is SGHAT and CDR2 is FQNNGV in the germline V gene. CDR3 length equals 17 residues. As DNA, the CDR3 is TGTGCCAGCAGTTTTACCCCACTGAGGAGCTCCTACGATGTGCAGTTCTTC. Translating gives CASSFTPLRSSYDVQFF.

J is TRBJ1-3 and V is TRBV6-5, with D hard to call. This CDR3 comprises 16 residues. Trimming cost V 2 bases and J 0 bases, with 11 bases left between them. CDR1 MNHEY and CDR2 SVGAGI come from the germline V gene. CDR3 in amino acids: CASSYKDGDSGNTIYF. The CDR3 nucleotides read TGTGCCAGCAGTTACAAGGACGGCGACTCTGGAAACACCATATATTTT.